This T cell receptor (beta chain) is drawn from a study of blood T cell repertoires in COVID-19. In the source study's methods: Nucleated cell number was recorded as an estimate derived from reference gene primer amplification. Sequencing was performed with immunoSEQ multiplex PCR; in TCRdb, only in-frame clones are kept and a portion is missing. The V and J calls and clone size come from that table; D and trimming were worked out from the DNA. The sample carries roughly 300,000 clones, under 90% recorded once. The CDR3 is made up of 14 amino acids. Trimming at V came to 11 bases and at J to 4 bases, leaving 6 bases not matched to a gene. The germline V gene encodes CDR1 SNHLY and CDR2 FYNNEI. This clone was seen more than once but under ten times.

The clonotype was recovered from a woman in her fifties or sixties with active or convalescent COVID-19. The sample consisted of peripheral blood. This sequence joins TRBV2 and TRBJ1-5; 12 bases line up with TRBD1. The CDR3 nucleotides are TGTGCCGGGACAGGGGGCCCTGGGAATCAGCCCCAGCATTTT. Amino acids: CAGTGGPGNQPQHF.